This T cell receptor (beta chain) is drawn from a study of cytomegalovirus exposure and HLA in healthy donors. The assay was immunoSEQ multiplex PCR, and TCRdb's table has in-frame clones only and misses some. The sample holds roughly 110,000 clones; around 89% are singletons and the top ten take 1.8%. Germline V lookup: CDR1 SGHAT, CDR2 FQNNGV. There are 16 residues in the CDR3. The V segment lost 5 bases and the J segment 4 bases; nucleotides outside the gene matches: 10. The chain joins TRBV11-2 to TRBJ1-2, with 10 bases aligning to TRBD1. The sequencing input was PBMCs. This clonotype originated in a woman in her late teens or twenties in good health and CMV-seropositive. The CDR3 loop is CASSTRQGAFLYGYTF. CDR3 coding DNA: TGTGCCAGCAGCACCAGACAGGGGGCCTTCCTCTATGGCTACACCTTC. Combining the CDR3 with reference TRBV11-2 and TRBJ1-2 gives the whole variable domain EAGVAQSPRYKIIEKRQSVAFWCNPISGHATLYWYQQILGQGPKLLIQFQNNGVVDDSQLPKDRFSAERLKGVDSTLKIQPAKLEDSAVYLCASSTRQGAFLYGYTFGSGTRLTVV.